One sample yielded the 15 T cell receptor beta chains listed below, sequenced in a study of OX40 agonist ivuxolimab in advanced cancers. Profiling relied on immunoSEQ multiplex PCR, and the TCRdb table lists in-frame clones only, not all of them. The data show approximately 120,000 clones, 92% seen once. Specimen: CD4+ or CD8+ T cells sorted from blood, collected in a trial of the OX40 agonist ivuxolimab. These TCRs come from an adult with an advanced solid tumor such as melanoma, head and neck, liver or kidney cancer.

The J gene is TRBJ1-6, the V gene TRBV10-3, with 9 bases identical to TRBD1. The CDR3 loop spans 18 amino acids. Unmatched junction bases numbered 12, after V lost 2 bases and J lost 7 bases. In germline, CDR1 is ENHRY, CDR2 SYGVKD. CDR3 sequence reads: CAISEQRDRGRRNSPLHF. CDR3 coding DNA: TGTGCCATCAGTGAGCAACGAGACAGGGGGAGGCGGAATTCACCCCTCCACTTT.

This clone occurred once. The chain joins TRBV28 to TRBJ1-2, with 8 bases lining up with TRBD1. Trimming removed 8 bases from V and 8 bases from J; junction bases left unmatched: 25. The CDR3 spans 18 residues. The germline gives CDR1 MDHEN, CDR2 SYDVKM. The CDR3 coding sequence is TGTGCCAGCGCCCAAACGGCAAGGACAGGGAGGCATTTTGGGGGCTACACCTTC. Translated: CASAQTARTGRHFGGYTF.

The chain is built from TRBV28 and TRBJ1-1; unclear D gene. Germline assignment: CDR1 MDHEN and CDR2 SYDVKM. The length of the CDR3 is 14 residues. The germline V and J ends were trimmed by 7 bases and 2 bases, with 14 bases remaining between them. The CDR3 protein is CASNWSVRNTEAFF. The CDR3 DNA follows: TGTGCCAGCAATTGGAGCGTACGCAACACTGAAGCTTTCTTT.

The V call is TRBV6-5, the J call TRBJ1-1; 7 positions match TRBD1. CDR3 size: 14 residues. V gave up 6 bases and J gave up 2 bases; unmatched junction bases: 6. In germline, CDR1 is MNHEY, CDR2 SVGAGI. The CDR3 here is CASRRQGLNTEAFF. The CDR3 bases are TGTGCCAGCAGGCGACAGGGACTAAACACTGAAGCTTTCTTT.

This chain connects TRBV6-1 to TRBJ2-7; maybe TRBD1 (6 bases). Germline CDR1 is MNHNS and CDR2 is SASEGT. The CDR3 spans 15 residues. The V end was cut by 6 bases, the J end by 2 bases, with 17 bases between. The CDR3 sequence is CASSPSGAYAYEQYF. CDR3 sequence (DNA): TGTGCCAGCAGCCCTTCAGGGGCGTACGCCTACGAGCAGTACTTC.

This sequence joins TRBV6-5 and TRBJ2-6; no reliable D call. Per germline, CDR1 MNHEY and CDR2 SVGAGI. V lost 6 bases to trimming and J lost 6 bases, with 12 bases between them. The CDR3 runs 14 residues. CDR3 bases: TGTGCCAGCAGACCACCTTCAGTGGCCAACGTCCTGACTTTC. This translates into CASRPPSVANVLTF.

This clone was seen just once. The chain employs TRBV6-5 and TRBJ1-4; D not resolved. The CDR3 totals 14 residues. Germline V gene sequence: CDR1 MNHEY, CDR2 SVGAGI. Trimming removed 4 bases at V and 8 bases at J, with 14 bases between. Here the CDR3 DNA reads TGTGCCAGCAGTTTGTCGCCCGAGTGGGAAAAACTGTTTTTT. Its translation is CASSLSPEWEKLFF.

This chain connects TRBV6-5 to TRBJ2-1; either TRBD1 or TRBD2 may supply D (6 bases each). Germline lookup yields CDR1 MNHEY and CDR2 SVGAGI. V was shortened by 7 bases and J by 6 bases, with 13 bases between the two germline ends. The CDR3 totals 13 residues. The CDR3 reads CASTRTAGNEQFF. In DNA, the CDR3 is TGTGCCAGCACCAGGACAGCGGGCAATGAGCAGTTCTTC.

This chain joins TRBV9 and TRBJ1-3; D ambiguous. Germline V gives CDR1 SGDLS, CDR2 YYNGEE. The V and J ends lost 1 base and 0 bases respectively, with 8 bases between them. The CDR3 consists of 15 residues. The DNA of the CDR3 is TGTGCCAGCAGCGTATCCGACACCTCTGGAAACACCATATATTTT. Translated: CASSVSDTSGNTIYF.

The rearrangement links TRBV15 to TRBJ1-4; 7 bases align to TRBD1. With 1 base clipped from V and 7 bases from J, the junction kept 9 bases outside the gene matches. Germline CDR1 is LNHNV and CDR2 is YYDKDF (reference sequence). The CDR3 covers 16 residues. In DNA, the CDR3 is TGTGCCACCAGCAGAGTCAAGGGGGCGCGAGGTGAAAAACTGTTTTTT. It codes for CATSRVKGARGEKLFF.

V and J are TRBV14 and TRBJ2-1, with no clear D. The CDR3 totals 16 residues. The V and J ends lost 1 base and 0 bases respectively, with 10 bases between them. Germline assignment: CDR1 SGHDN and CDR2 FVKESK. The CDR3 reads CASSQVPQASYNEQFF. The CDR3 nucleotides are TGTGCCAGCAGCCAAGTCCCTCAGGCCTCCTACAATGAGCAGTTCTTC.

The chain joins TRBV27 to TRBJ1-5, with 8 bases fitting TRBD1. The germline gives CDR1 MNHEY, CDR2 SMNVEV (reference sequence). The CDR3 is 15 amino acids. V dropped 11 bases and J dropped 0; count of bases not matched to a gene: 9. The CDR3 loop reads CARNSGGHSNQPQHF. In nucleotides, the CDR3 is TGTGCCCGAAACTCAGGGGGCCATAGCAATCAGCCCCAGCATTTT.

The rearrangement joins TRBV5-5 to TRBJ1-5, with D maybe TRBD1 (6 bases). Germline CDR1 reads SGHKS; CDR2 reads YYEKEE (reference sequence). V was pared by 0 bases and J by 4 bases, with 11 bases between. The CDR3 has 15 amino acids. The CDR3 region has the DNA TGTGCCAGCAGCTTGGTCGGCACAGGGAATCAGCCCCAGCATTTT. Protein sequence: CASSLVGTGNQPQHF. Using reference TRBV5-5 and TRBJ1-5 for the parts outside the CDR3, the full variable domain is DAGVTQSPTHLIKTRGQQVTLRCSPISGHKSVSWYQQVLGQGPQFIFQYYEKEERGRGNFPDRFSARQFPNYSSELNVNALLLGDSALYLCASSLVGTGNQPQHFGDGTRLSIL.

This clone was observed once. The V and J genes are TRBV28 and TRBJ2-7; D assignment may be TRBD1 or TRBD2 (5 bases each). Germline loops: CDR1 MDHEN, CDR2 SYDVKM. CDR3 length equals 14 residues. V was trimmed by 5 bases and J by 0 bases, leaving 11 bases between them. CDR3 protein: CASSPGRSSYEQYF. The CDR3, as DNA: TGTGCCAGCAGTCCGGGACGGAGCTCCTACGAGCAGTACTTC.

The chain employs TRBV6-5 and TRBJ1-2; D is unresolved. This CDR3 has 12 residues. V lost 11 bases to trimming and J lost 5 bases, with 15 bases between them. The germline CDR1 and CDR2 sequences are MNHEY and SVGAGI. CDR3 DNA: TGTGCCGCAGGCGATACATCATATGGCTACACCTTC. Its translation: CAAGDTSYGYTF.